This T cell receptor beta chain came from a study of molecular identifiers for immune sequencing clone quantification. Study in general: Naive CD8 RNA (around 20,000 or 100,000 cells) was divided into five aliquots, with four sequenced.

Using its own MiXCR run on the PCR reads, TCRdb lists one record per CDR3 protein. Of tens of thousands of distinct CDR3 sequences listed, under 20% are singletons. In regard to this clonotype: A read error is possible here, since a much larger clone lies one base away.

This sequence originates from a human donor in good health. Some libraries in this study had Jurkat cell RNA spiked in. The specimen was naive CD8+ T cells from blood, with Jurkat cell RNA spiked in. Sample subset: FACS-sorted CD8+CD4-CCR7+CD45RA+ naive T cells.

As DNA, the CDR3 is TGCAGCGTTGGAAGTGATTGGGGAGCTTTCTTT. Amino acid sequence: CSVGSDWGAFF. The rearrangement joins TRBV29-1 to TRBJ1-1; D remains unclear. The CDR3 sequence is 11 residues long. In germline, CDR1 is SQVTM, CDR2 ANQGSEA. V was trimmed by 4 bases and J by 10 bases, leaving 13 bases between them.